This T cell receptor beta chain was profiled in a study of identical twins. Germline values: CDR1 ENHRY, CDR2 SYGVKD. The CDR3 has 14 residues. Trimming removed 4 bases from V and 9 bases from J; junction bases left unmatched: 7. A universal primer site arose from template switching, and cDNA bore unique molecular identifiers. Each CDR3 protein gets one entry after TCRdb re-called the 5' RACE reads with MiXCR. The repertoire holds hundreds of thousands of distinct CDR3 sequences, with around a sixth as singletons. This clonotype was seen more than once but under ten times. The sample also formed part of further work on T cells expressing NK-cell markers. That source notes: Sorted CD3+CD56-NKG2C+, CD3+CD56+NKG2C- and CD3+CD56+NKG2C+ T cells were the source of the TCR beta repertoires.

This TCR came from a woman aged 18-29 years in good health. V gene TRBV10-3 combines with J gene TRBJ2-1; the match to TRBD1 covers 9 bases. Material for sequencing was PBMCs. This chain's CDR3 is CAISGQGVVGEQFF. DNA of the CDR3: TGTGCCATCAGTGGACAGGGGGTTGTGGGTGAGCAGTTCTTC.